This T cell receptor (beta chain) was observed in a study of CD8+CD57+ T cells in acquired aplastic anemia. Both TCR beta VDJ combination and CDR3 sequence profiling were carried out. Genomic DNA was the template for this profiling. Each CDR3 protein gets one entry after TCRdb re-called the reads with MiXCR. The profile shows under 250,000 distinct CDR3 sequences, about a third of them singletons. Regarding the study as a whole: The study identified twenty-nine CD8+ CDR3 sequences shared by patients and controls.

This clonotype has at least ten counts. Its antigen is not known. V lost 8 bases to trimming and J lost 5 bases; unmatched junction nucleotides: 10. The V gene's germline CDR1 is MNHNS and CDR2 SASEGT. This CDR3 is built from 14 residues. The V gene is TRBV6-1, the J gene TRBJ2-7, with TRBD1 matching 9 bases. The TCR was taken from a human donor in good health, serving as a control. Sequencing was carried out using sorted CD4+, CD8+, or CD8+CD57+ T cells (not recorded which) from PBMCs. CDR3 DNA: TGTGCCAGCCGCCTCGCACAGGGGGCCGACGAGCAGTACTTC. Encoded protein: CASRLAQGADEQYF.